What follows are 13 T cell receptor beta chains derived from one specimen sequenced in a study of shared clonotypes between healthy human individuals. Naive-designated CD8 cells lacked CD45RO, were positively enriched for CCR7, and omitted terminally differentiated effector memory CD45RA+ cells. The repertoire was sequenced with immunoSEQ multiplex PCR; TCRdb's copy has only in-frame clones and lacks some. The sample has 2 million or so clones; 85% to 95% are singletons. Sequencing used naive CD8+ T cells sorted from blood. The receptors stem from a man in his late teens or twenties in good health.

This clone was seen a handful of times. The chain combines TRBV28 with TRBJ2-5; the D gene is possibly TRBD2 (5 bases). This CDR3 spans 13 amino acids. V was pared by 7 bases and J by 2 bases, with 11 bases between. CDR1 and CDR2 (germline): MDHEN, SYDVKM. The chain's CDR3 is CASTRRGQETQYF. DNA of the CDR3: TGTGCCAGCACGAGACGGGGACAAGAGACCCAGTACTTC.

This chain links TRBV10-3 with TRBJ1-3; no firm D call. The germline V gene encodes CDR1 ENHRY and CDR2 SYGVKD. The CDR3 contains 14 residues. V dropped 3 bases and J dropped 0 bases, with 6 bases sitting between them. The DNA for the CDR3 is TGTGCCATCAGTGACGGGTACTCTGGAAACACCATATATTTT. This codes for CAISDGYSGNTIYF.

This chain connects TRBV5-5 to TRBJ2-7; D gene uncertain. The CDR3 loop spans 12 amino acids. Between the trimmed V and J ends, which lost 6 bases and 5 bases, there was a span of 12 bases. CDR1 and CDR2 from the germline V gene are SGHKS and YYEKEE (reference sequence). The CDR3 DNA sequence: TGTGCCAGCACCAAAGGTGGAGACGAGCAGTACTTC. Translated, it gives CASTKGGDEQYF.

V usage is TRBV6-4 and J usage is TRBJ2-3, with 8 bases lining up with TRBD2. V lost 5 bases, J lost 6 bases, and 4 bases stayed unmatched. Germline V gene lookup returns CDR1 MRHNA and CDR2 SNTAGT. The CDR3 spans 13 residues. The CDR3 protein is CASSRTSSDTQYF. The CDR3 DNA reads as TGTGCCAGCAGTCGGACTAGCTCGGATACGCAGTATTTT.

This chain uses TRBV11-2 with TRBJ1-2; tentative D call: TRBD1 (6 bases). V lost 0 bases, J lost 6 bases, and 14 bases lay in between. Germline CDR1 reads SGHAT; CDR2 reads FQNNGV. CDR3 length: 15 amino acids. The CDR3 DNA follows: TGTGCCAGCAGCTTAGAGGCAGGGGTGAGGGATGGCTACACCTTC. Protein sequence: CASSLEAGVRDGYTF.

The V and J genes are TRBV12-5 and TRBJ1-4; no definite D call. Germline V gene data show CDR1 as LGHNT and CDR2 as FRNRAP. Trimming cost V 5 bases and J 6 bases, with 16 bases left between them. The CDR3 runs 15 residues. In nucleotides, the CDR3 is TGTGCTAGTGGTCTAGCGGGTGCCCAAGATGAAAAACTGTTTTTT. Its translation is CASGLAGAQDEKLFF. Looking up the rest from reference TRBV12-5 and TRBJ1-4 gives the full variable domain: DARVTQTPRHKVTEMGQEVTMRCQPILGHNTVFWYRQTMMQGLELLAYFRNRAPLDDSGMPKDRFSAEMPDATLATLKIQPSEPRDSAVYFCASGLAGAQDEKLFFGSGTQLSVL.

V is TRBV5-1 and J is TRBJ2-4; no clear D. CDR1 SGHRS and CDR2 YFSETQ come from the germline V gene. Trimming removed 0 bases from V and 1 base from J, with 5 bases in between. CDR3 size: 14 residues. CDR3 loop: CASSLDGAKNIQYF. CDR3 coding DNA: TGCGCCAGCAGCTTGGACGGTGCCAAAAACATTCAGTACTTC.

The chain has TRBV10-3 and TRBJ2-2, with TRBD2 matching over 13 bases. The CDR3 is 16 residues long. Germline V gene sequence: CDR1 ENHRY, CDR2 SYGVKD. The junction had 8 bases not matched to a gene; V was cut back by 6 bases and J by 7 bases. The CDR3 here is CAIRLTSGRYNGELFF. The CDR3 coding sequence is TGTGCCATCAGGCTGACTAGCGGGAGGTATAACGGGGAGCTGTTTTTT.

J is TRBJ2-2 and V is TRBV4-3; 14 nucleotides line up with TRBD2. The CDR3 covers 17 residues. Germline V gene lookup returns CDR1 LGHNA and CDR2 YSLEER. J was trimmed by 6 bases and V by 0 bases; bases with no gene match: 3. CDR3 sequence reads: CASSQDPGLAGAGELFF. In nucleotides, the CDR3 is TGCGCCAGCAGCCAAGATCCGGGACTAGCGGGAGCCGGGGAGCTGTTTTTT.

V and J are TRBV5-4 and TRBJ1-1; D not resolved. The CDR3 loop spans 13 amino acids. Germline V gives CDR1 SGHNT, CDR2 YYREEE (reference sequence). Trimming took 5 bases from V and 0 from J, leaving 8 bases between them. CDR3 protein: CASSAGVNTEAFF. Here the CDR3 DNA reads TGTGCCAGCAGTGCCGGGGTGAACACTGAAGCTTTCTTT.

This chain connects TRBV28 to TRBJ2-7; 9 nucleotides match TRBD2. Germline V gene sequence: CDR1 MDHEN, CDR2 SYDVKM. The trim removed 6 bases at V and 0 bases at J, leaving 3 bases unmatched. The CDR3 consists of 14 residues. CDR3 bases: TGTGCCAGCAGCCATAGCGGGAGCTCCTACGAGCAGTACTTC. Residues: CASSHSGSSYEQYF.

The genes are TRBV6-1 and TRBJ2-1; 7 bases are a match to TRBD2. J lost 3 bases, V lost 1 base, and 9 bases had no gene match. Germline-derived CDR1 and CDR2 are MNHNS and SASEGT. The CDR3 loop spans 17 amino acids. The CDR3 DNA follows: TGTGCCAGCAGTGAAGAGGGGATAGCGGGTTTCTACAATGAGCAGTTCTTC. It codes for CASSEEGIAGFYNEQFF.

Remarks on this clone: A junction boundary mismatches the germline segment, possibly from a read error. The V and J genes are TRBV9 and TRBJ2-3, with 7 bases lining up with TRBD1. The CDR3 sequence is 14 residues long. CDR1 SGDLS and CDR2 YYNGEE come from the germline V gene. CDR3 coding DNA: TGTGCCAGCAGCGGCCGGGACAGCATAGATACGCAGTATTTT. Its protein product is CASSGRDSIDTQYF.